The subject of this entry is one T cell receptor beta chain. These data originate in a study of CD8+CD57+ T cells in acquired aplastic anemia. TCR beta VDJ and CDR3 profiling used genomic DNA as template. Using its own MiXCR run on the reads, TCRdb lists one record per CDR3 protein. Of 150,000 to 200,000 distinct CDR3 sequences listed, about three fifths are singletons. V shed 3 bases and J shed 3 bases, with 8 bases lying between them. The CDR3 extends over 12 amino acids. From germline, CDR1 is SQVTM and CDR2 ANQGSEA. V is TRBV29-1 and J is TRBJ1-2, with D possibly TRBD1 on 5 matching bases. Sequenced: sorted CD4+, CD8+, or CD8+CD57+ T cells (not recorded which) from PBMCs. This sequence originates from a human donor in good health. The CDR3 sequence is CSVEPGDYGYTF. Here the CDR3 DNA reads TGCAGCGTTGAGCCGGGGGACTATGGCTACACCTTC.